The clone carrying this T cell receptor (beta chain) was counted many times. The data were taken from a study of T cells in Graves' hyperthyroidism and ophthalmopathy. The wider study: It was at initial diagnosis, before any treatment, that peripheral blood was collected.

The ends lost 4 bases at V and 4 bases at J; junction bases unmatched: 5. Germline CDR1 SGHRS, CDR2 YFSETQ. The CDR3 is made up of 15 amino acids. Regions amplified from RNA transcripts were the TCR beta CDR3 regions. HTBI primers were used for first-round RT-PCR of the TCR CDR3. In TCRdb, the multiplex PCR reads were re-called with MiXCR into one record per CDR3 protein. The table has about 300,000 distinct CDR3 sequences, over 15% seen once; the top ten hold 33%. Patients aged 18 to 65 had newly diagnosed hyperthyroidism of under 2 months' duration. Diagnoses rested on clinical symptoms, serum thyroxine and TRAb, thyroid ultrasound and orbital computed tomography.

The receptor's source is a man aged 25-45 years with Graves' hyperthyroidism. The sequenced material came from blood. The chain couples TRBV5-1 to TRBJ2-1; TRBD2 aligns across 10 bases. As DNA, the CDR3 is TGCGCCAGCAGCATAGGACTAGCGGATTACAATGAGCAGTTCTTC. Amino acids: CASSIGLADYNEQFF.